This is a list of T cell receptor beta chains from one sample in a study of shared clonotypes between healthy human individuals. The protocol was immunoSEQ multiplex PCR, while the TCRdb copy is restricted to in-frame clones and leaves out a portion. The data show approximately 810,000 clones, with 85% to 95% seen just once and less than 25% held by the top ten. The specimen was naive CD8+ T cells sorted from blood. The receptors shown here come from a man aged 25 to 45 in good health. Both conserved end residues are part of each CDR3. Each record gives: V gene, J gene, D gene, clone size, CDR3 protein, CDR3 DNA. A D gene is named only where the DNA matches it firmly. Size tells how often a clone was seen (once, few, many) or the class of an expanded clone, and some rows leave it out.

>TRBV7-3|TRBJ2-3|TRBD2|-
CASSPSVGGRSTDTQYF
TGTGCCAGCAGCCCCTCGGTTGGCGGGAGATCAACAGATACGCAGTATTTT
>TRBV29-1|TRBJ1-2|-|-
CSVEEQSISYGYTF
TGCAGCGTTGAAGAACAGTCGATCAGCTATGGCTACACCTTC
>TRBV7-9|TRBJ2-7|-|-
CASSLYSRPEQYF
TGTGCCAGCAGCTTATATAGTAGGCCCGAGCAGTACTTC
>TRBV6-5|TRBJ2-7|TRBD1|-
CASGGQGDSYEQYF
TGTGCCAGCGGTGGACAGGGGGACTCCTACGAGCAGTACTTC
>TRBV4-2|TRBJ2-1|-|-
CASSQEGLGVYNEQFF
TGTGCCAGCAGCCAAGAGGGACTGGGAGTCTACAATGAGCAGTTCTTC
>TRBV27|TRBJ1-2|-|-
CASSPGAIFYYGYTF
TGTGCCAGCAGTCCCGGGGCCATTTTCTACTATGGCTACACCTTC
>TRBV7-7|TRBJ2-7|-|-
CASSLEATYEQYF
TGTGCTAGCAGCTTAGAGGCAACCTACGAGCAGTACTTC
>TRBV7-9|TRBJ2-7|TRBD2|-
CASSSSIHSASGSNEQYF
TGTGCCAGCAGCTCGTCCATTCACTCGGCTAGCGGGAGCAACGAGCAGTACTTC
>TRBV9|TRBJ2-7|TRBD1|-
CASSLGQGAREQYF
TGTGCCAGCAGCCTCGGACAGGGGGCGCGCGAGCAGTACTTC
>TRBV29-1|TRBJ2-7|-|once
CSAQASGTGEQYF
TGCAGCGCGCAGGCTTCTGGAACGGGCGAGCAGTACTTC
>TRBV27|TRBJ2-2|-|-
CASSLSIVLAGSPGELFF
TGTGCCAGCAGTTTATCGATCGTTTTGGCGGGAAGTCCCGGGGAGCTGTTTTTT
>TRBV7-2|TRBJ2-7|TRBD2|-
CASSSGDGRGRSYEQYF
TGTGCCAGCAGCTCAGGGGATGGGCGCGGGAGGTCCTACGAGCAGTACTTC
>TRBV25-1|TRBJ2-7|-|-
CATLPHDSPGQYF
TGTGCCACCCTACCCCACGACAGTCCGGGCCAGTACTTC
>TRBV4-3|TRBJ2-1|-|-
CASSHTSGPQRWEQFF
TGCGCCAGCAGCCATACCTCGGGACCCCAGAGGTGGGAGCAGTTCTTC
>TRBV6-1|TRBJ1-5|-|once
CASSPVRNQPQHF
TGTGCCAGCAGTCCGGTGAGGAATCAGCCCCAGCATTTT
>TRBV27|TRBJ2-1|-|-
CASRAYGYNEQFF
TGTGCCAGCAGAGCCTACGGATACAATGAGCAGTTCTTC
>TRBV28|TRBJ2-4|-|-
CASSFWMGGQNIQYF
TGTGCCAGCAGTTTTTGGATGGGGGGCCAAAACATTCAGTACTTC
>TRBV7-3|TRBJ2-2|-|-
CASSLLGVPSAGELFF
TGTGCCAGCAGCTTATTGGGGGTTCCCTCGGCCGGGGAGCTGTTTTTT
>TRBV2|TRBJ2-4|TRBD2|-
CASTGTSNIQYF
TGTGCCAGCACCGGGACTAGCAACATTCAGTACTTC
>TRBV19|TRBJ2-7|-|-
CASSIVGSSYEQYF
TGTGCCAGTAGTATAGTCGGCAGCTCCTACGAGCAGTACTTC
>TRBV27|TRBJ2-1|TRBD1|-
CASSLGTGGRGEQFF
TGTGCCAGCAGTTTGGGTACAGGGGGCAGGGGTGAGCAGTTCTTC
>TRBV7-9|TRBJ2-5|-|-
CASSLDSQETQYF
TGTGCCAGCAGCTTAGACTCTCAAGAGACCCAGTACTTC
>TRBV7-6|TRBJ2-1|-|-
CASSFPQGIGNEQFF
TGTGCCAGCAGCTTCCCTCAGGGGATTGGGAATGAGCAGTTCTTC
>TRBV9|TRBJ2-7|-|-
CASSPSDTYSYEQYF
TGTGCCAGCAGCCCTAGCGACACCTACTCCTACGAGCAGTACTTC
>TRBV28|TRBJ2-1|TRBD2|-
CASSFLVLAGENEQFF
TGTGCCAGCAGTTTTTTAGTCCTAGCGGGAGAAAATGAGCAGTTCTTC
>TRBV19|TRBJ2-1|-|-
CASSITRSYNEQFF
TGTGCCAGTAGTATTACCCGTTCCTACAATGAGCAGTTCTTC
>TRBV19|TRBJ1-2|TRBD1|-
CASSIAGDRDYGYTF
TGTGCCAGTAGTATAGCTGGGGACAGAGACTATGGCTACACCTTC
>TRBV10-3|TRBJ1-5|-|-
CAISESGDSNQPQHF
TGTGCCATCAGTGAGTCGGGAGATAGCAATCAGCCCCAGCATTTT
>TRBV9|TRBJ2-7|-|-
CASSPYPHYEQYF
TGTGCCAGTTCCCCTTACCCCCACTACGAGCAGTACTTC
>TRBV7-3|TRBJ2-1|-|-
CASSLGQGSRNEQFF
TGTGCCAGCAGCTTGGGGCAGGGGAGTCGCAATGAGCAGTTCTTC
>TRBV11-2|TRBJ2-1|-|-
CASLDFGGTSHNEQFF
TGTGCCAGCCTCGATTTTGGTGGGACGTCCCACAATGAGCAGTTCTTC
>TRBV5-4|TRBJ2-1|-|-
CASSLVGDPANEQFF
TGTGCCAGCAGCTTGGTAGGGGACCCAGCCAATGAGCAGTTCTTC
>TRBV15|TRBJ2-2|TRBD2|-
CATSSIRGGGSTGELFF
TGTGCCACCAGCAGCATTCGGGGGGGCGGAAGCACCGGGGAGCTGTTTTTT
>TRBV4-1|TRBJ2-7|TRBD2|-
CASSQSSGRNFYEQYF
TGCGCCAGCAGCCAATCTAGCGGGAGGAACTTCTACGAGCAGTACTTC
>TRBV11-2|TRBJ1-1|-|-
CASSLVGRNTEAFF
TGTGCCAGCAGCTTAGTGGGGAGGAACACTGAAGCTTTCTTT
>TRBV4-3|TRBJ2-1|TRBD1|-
CASSQRDRQGRGDYNEQFF
TGCGCCAGCAGCCAACGGGACAGGCAGGGGCGCGGTGACTACAATGAGCAGTTCTTC
>TRBV4-1|TRBJ2-7|-|-
CASSQRTASSYEQYF
TGCGCCAGCAGCCAGCGGACAGCGAGCTCCTACGAGCAGTACTTC
>TRBV6-6|TRBJ2-1|-|once
CASSYGSGSGNEQFF
TGTGCCAGCAGTTACGGCTCAGGGTCGGGCAATGAGCAGTTCTTC
>TRBV27|TRBJ2-7|TRBD2|-
CASSLLLARLPYEQYF
TGTGCCAGCAGTTTATTACTAGCGAGACTGCCCTACGAGCAGTACTTC
>TRBV27|TRBJ2-1|-|-
CASSPLLGRERYNEQFF
TGTGCCAGCAGTCCCCTCCTGGGGCGGGAACGCTACAATGAGCAGTTCTTC
>TRBV9|TRBJ2-3|TRBD1|-
CASSPGTGGSDTQYF
TGTGCCAGCAGCCCAGGGACAGGGGGCTCCGATACGCAGTATTTT
>TRBV4-1|TRBJ2-7|-|-
CASSLSGRLNEQYF
TGCGCCAGCAGCCTTTCCGGCAGGTTGAACGAGCAGTACTTC
>TRBV6-5|TRBJ1-4|TRBD1|-
CASSYSTGGAFEKLFF
TGTGCCAGCAGTTACTCGACAGGGGGCGCTTTTGAAAAACTGTTTTTT
>TRBV12-5|TRBJ2-5|TRBD1|-
CASGLGGTGDSTQYF
TGTGCTAGTGGTTTGGGGGGGACAGGGGATTCGACCCAGTACTTC
>TRBV30|TRBJ2-3|TRBD2|-
CAWQASGSSVDTQYF
TGTGCCTGGCAGGCTAGCGGGAGTTCAGTAGATACGCAGTATTTT
>TRBV7-9|TRBJ2-2|TRBD1|-
CASSLVFGDRGTGELFF
TGTGCCAGCAGCTTAGTGTTCGGTGACAGGGGAACCGGGGAGCTGTTTTTT
>TRBV5-1|TRBJ2-4|TRBD1|-
CASSIWSGQGFAKNIQYF
TGCGCCAGCAGCATATGGTCGGGACAGGGGTTTGCCAAAAACATTCAGTACTTC
>TRBV19|TRBJ2-7|-|once
CASLGQSYEQYF
TGTGCCAGCCTAGGACAGTCCTACGAGCAGTACTTC
>TRBV6-5|TRBJ2-1|-|-
CASSPNPNEQFF
TGTGCCAGCAGCCCCAACCCGAATGAGCAGTTCTTC
>TRBV5-4|TRBJ2-7|TRBD1|many
CASSSDRGNYEQYF
TGTGCCAGCAGCTCGGACAGGGGCAACTACGAGCAGTACTTC
>TRBV11-3|TRBJ2-2|TRBD2|-
CASSQAPHSSGRAVGELFF
TGTGCCAGCAGCCAAGCTCCCCATTCTAGCGGGAGGGCCGTCGGGGAGCTGTTTTTT
>TRBV5-1|TRBJ1-1|-|-
CASSLADPRGPAFF
TGCGCCAGCAGCTTGGCCGATCCCAGGGGACCAGCTTTCTTT
>TRBV6-1|TRBJ1-4|-|-
CASSVSLEPFGEKLFF
TGTGCCAGCAGTGTCTCTCTGGAGCCCTTCGGTGAAAAACTGTTTTTT
>TRBV13|TRBJ1-1|-|-
CASSLGNTEAFF
TGTGCCAGCAGCTTGGGAAACACTGAAGCTTTCTTT
>TRBV10-3|TRBJ2-2|TRBD1|-
CAISEDRGAGELFF
TGTGCCATCAGTGAAGACAGGGGTGCCGGGGAGCTGTTTTTT
>TRBV11-2|TRBJ1-2|TRBD1|-
CASSPGTGSGYGYTF
TGTGCCAGCAGCCCTGGGACAGGTTCGGGGTATGGCTACACCTTC
>TRBV2|TRBJ2-7|TRBD1|-
CAVPGQGYEQYF
TGTGCCGTCCCGGGACAGGGCTACGAGCAGTACTTC
>TRBV10-2|TRBJ2-7|TRBD1|-
CASRQGGIPYEQYF
TGCGCCAGCCGTCAAGGGGGCATACCCTACGAGCAGTACTTC
>TRBV27|TRBJ2-1|-|-
CASSLASGEQFF
TGTGCCAGCAGTTTAGCGTCGGGGGAGCAGTTCTTC
>TRBV27|TRBJ2-2|TRBD1|-
CASSGSRGRYAGELFF
TGTGCCAGCAGTGGGTCGAGGGGGCGGTATGCCGGGGAGCTGTTTTTT